These 26 T cell receptor beta chains were sequenced from one sample in a study of shared clonotypes between healthy human individuals. Naive CD8 cells, CD45RO-negative and positively selected for CCR7, excluded terminally differentiated effector memory CD45RA+ cells. Assay used: immunoSEQ multiplex PCR; TCRdb lists only in-frame clones, some missing. The sample contains around 600,000 clones, 95% to 98% of which appear only once. The specimen sequenced was naive CD8+ T cells sorted from blood. Receptors originate from a man between 25 and 39 years old in good health.

The chain links TRBV14 to TRBJ2-1; either TRBD1 or TRBD2 may fit D (6 bases each). Germline-derived CDR1 and CDR2 are SGHDN and FVKESK. This CDR3 contains 20 residues. V was pared by 0 bases and J by 4 bases, with 25 bases between. The CDR3 spells CASSQEFGGPGRRGYNEQFF. CDR3 nucleotides: TGTGCCAGCAGCCAAGAATTCGGGGGCCCGGGGCGGAGGGGATACAATGAGCAGTTCTTC.

V gene TRBV5-1 combines with J gene TRBJ2-7; TRBD1 matches at 9 bases. The germline CDR1 and CDR2 sequences are SGHRS and YFSETQ. With 4 bases clipped from V and 4 bases from J, the junction kept 12 bases outside the gene matches. The CDR3 has 16 residues. In DNA form, the CDR3 reads TGCGCCAGCAGCGCCCCCTCCCGGACAGGGGTTTACGAGCAGTACTTC. Amino acids: CASSAPSRTGVYEQYF.

In nucleotides, the CDR3 is TGTGCCAGCAGTTCTCGGACAGGGCGGGGTGAAAAACTGTTTTTT. Its translation: CASSSRTGRGEKLFF. The chain is built from TRBV28 and TRBJ1-4; 8 nucleotides agree with TRBD1. V trimming: 4 bases; J trimming: 7 bases; junction bases outside the gene matches: 8. The CDR3 extends over 15 amino acids. Germline CDR1 is MDHEN and CDR2 is SYDVKM.

The V and J genes are TRBV6-6 and TRBJ1-5, with no clear D. The length of the CDR3 is 15 residues. The V end lost 0 bases, the J end lost 6 bases, and 12 bases lay between the germline ends. Germline V gene data show CDR1 as MNHNY and CDR2 as SVGAGI (reference sequence). This CDR3 reads CASSYSNEGVQPQHF. The CDR3 nucleotides are TGTGCCAGCAGTTACTCGAATGAAGGAGTTCAGCCCCAGCATTTT.

This sequence joins TRBV27 and TRBJ2-7; 11 nucleotides align to TRBD2. The CDR3 spans 14 residues. Trimming at V came to 10 bases and at J to 3 bases, leaving 8 bases not matched to a gene. Germline V gene sequence: CDR1 MNHEY, CDR2 SMNVEV (reference sequence). CDR3 in DNA: TGTGCCACCGCCCCCGGGACTAGCGGCTACGAGCAGTACTTC. It encodes CATAPGTSGYEQYF.

The chain uses TRBV6-1 and TRBJ1-1, with D possibly being TRBD1 (5 bases). Germline lookup yields CDR1 MNHNS and CDR2 SASEGT. The V and J ends lost 4 bases and 4 bases respectively, with 19 bases between them. This CDR3 spans 16 amino acids. CDR3 sequence reads: CASSAGALGVSTEAFF. CDR3 nucleotide sequence: TGTGCCAGCAGTGCCGGGGCACTCGGAGTTAGCACTGAAGCTTTCTTT.

V usage is TRBV9 and J usage is TRBJ2-1; 13 bases are a match to TRBD2. CDR3 size: 16 residues. After removal of 4 bases from V and 3 bases from J, the junction contained 4 bases not matched to a gene. Looked up from germline, CDR1 is SGDLS and CDR2 is YYNGEE. The DNA for the CDR3 is TGTGCCAGCAGCACGGGGACTAGCGGGGTCTACAATGAGCAGTTCTTC. It yields the protein CASSTGTSGVYNEQFF.

On this clone itself: Other DNA sequences in this specimen translate into the identical CDR3. The CDR3 is CASSIGYEQYF. In nucleotides, the CDR3 is TGTGCCAGTAGTATAGGGTACGAGCAGTACTTC. The V call is TRBV19, the J call TRBJ2-7; D gene ambiguous. The CDR3 covers 11 residues. The V end lost 1 base, the J end lost 4 bases, and 2 bases lay between the germline ends. Germline CDR1 LNHDA, CDR2 SQIVND (reference sequence).

The chain carries TRBV5-1 and TRBJ2-7; D not resolved. CDR1 is SGHRS and CDR2 is YFSETQ in the germline V gene. V lost 2 bases and J lost 2, with 11 bases in between. This CDR3 has 14 residues. CDR3 in amino acids: CASSFEWGAYEQYF. Written as DNA, the CDR3 is TGCGCCAGCAGCTTCGAGTGGGGTGCCTACGAGCAGTACTTC. The full variable domain, with the rest looked up from reference TRBV5-1 and TRBJ2-7, is KAGVTQTPRYLIKTRGQQVTLSCSPISGHRSVSWYQQTPGQGLQFLFEYFSETQRNKGNFPGRFSGRQFSNSRSEMNVSTLELGDSALYLCASSFEWGAYEQYFGPGTRLTVT.

The rearrangement links TRBV9 to TRBJ1-2; unclear D gene. Deletions cut 2 bases from V and 2 bases from J, with 10 bases between. CDR3 length: 14 amino acids. Germline V CDR1 and CDR2: SGDLS, YYNGEE. The CDR3 spells CASSVSTANYGYTF. The CDR3 nucleotides are TGTGCCAGCAGCGTTTCGACCGCCAACTATGGCTACACCTTC.

The gene calls are TRBV28 and TRBJ2-3; tentatively, D is TRBD1 or TRBD2 (6 bases each). Germline-derived CDR1 and CDR2 are MDHEN and SYDVKM. The length of the CDR3 is 18 residues. With 6 bases removed from V and 6 bases from J, the gap between germline ends came to 28 bases. CDR3: CASRLIGRGRRFEDTQYF. Here the CDR3 DNA reads TGTGCCAGCAGGTTGATTGGTAGGGGGAGGCGGTTCGAGGATACGCAGTATTTT.

V usage is TRBV4-3 and J usage is TRBJ1-4; possibly TRBD1 for D (5 bases). V lost 0 bases, J lost 0 bases, and 17 bases lay in between. Germline V gives CDR1 LGHNA, CDR2 YSLEER. This CDR3 has 19 amino acids. CDR3 bases: TGCGCCAGCAGCCAAGATCGAATTGGGAGAGGGGCAACTAATGAAAAACTGTTTTTT. Its translation is CASSQDRIGRGATNEKLFF.

The CDR3 coding sequence is TGTGCCAGCAGCGTAGAGGCAGGAGGTTTAACCTACGAGCAGTACTTC. Translating it yields CASSVEAGGLTYEQYF. The chain links TRBV9 to TRBJ2-7, with D maybe TRBD2 (5 bases). V was cut by 0 bases and J by 2 bases, with 15 bases left in between. Germline loops: CDR1 SGDLS, CDR2 YYNGEE. The CDR3 covers 16 residues.

This chain joins TRBV11-2 and TRBJ2-7; D is unresolved. Germline loops: CDR1 SGHAT, CDR2 FQNNGV. V lost 6 bases and J lost 6, with 9 bases in between. The CDR3 is 11 residues long. The CDR3: CASSSGAEQYF. The CDR3 DNA reads as TGTGCCAGCAGTTCCGGTGCCGAGCAGTACTTC.

This chain connects TRBV5-7 to TRBJ2-1; TRBD2 is a possible D gene (6 bases). Being an ORF, TRBV5-7 has a function that is uncertain. V dropped 1 base and J dropped 7 bases, with 15 bases sitting between them. The CDR3 contains 15 residues. CDR3 loop: CASSLHSGGINEQFF. The CDR3 nucleotides read TGTGCCAGCAGCTTGCACAGCGGAGGGATTAATGAGCAGTTCTTC.

The CDR3 DNA sequence: TGTGCCAGCAGCTCGAGAGTTTACGAGCAGTACTTC. Residues: CASSSRVYEQYF. The rearrangement uses TRBV7-9 and TRBJ2-7; D call uncertain. There are 12 residues in the CDR3. Germline V gene lookup returns CDR1 SEHNR and CDR2 FQNEAQ (reference sequence). V lost 4 bases and J lost 4, with 8 bases in between. Full variable domain (rest looked up from reference TRBV7-9 and TRBJ2-7): DTGVSQNPRHKITKRGQNVTFRCDPISEHNRLYWYRQTLGQGPEFLTYFQNEAQLEKSRLLSDRFSAERPKGSFSTLEIQRTEQGDSAMYLCASSSRVYEQYFGPGTRLTVT.

This chain connects TRBV4-2 to TRBJ1-2; 7 positions match TRBD1. Germline V CDR1 and CDR2: LGHNA, YNFKEQ. The CDR3 length is 16 residues. Trimming removed 6 bases from V and 0 bases from J; junction bases left unmatched: 10. The chain's CDR3 is CASRGGEGASNYGYTF. The DNA for the CDR3 is TGTGCCAGCAGGGGGGGTGAGGGGGCTTCTAACTATGGCTACACCTTC.

The rearrangement uses TRBV6-5 and TRBJ2-7; D call uncertain. Germline CDR1 and CDR2: MNHEY and SVGAGI. The V and J ends lost 6 bases and 5 bases respectively, with 17 bases between them. This CDR3 comprises 14 residues. CDR3 DNA sequence: TGTGCCAGCAGCCCCCCCCTTAGCTTCAACGAGCAGTACTTC. Its translation: CASSPPLSFNEQYF.

This chain links TRBV19 with TRBJ2-7; D remains unclear. Germline V gene data show CDR1 as LNHDA and CDR2 as SQIVND (reference sequence). V lost 4 bases to trimming and J lost 1 base, with 11 bases between them. This CDR3 has 14 residues. CDR3 in amino acids: CASSKVPWSYEQYF. The CDR3 DNA sequence: TGTGCCAGTAGTAAGGTGCCCTGGTCCTACGAGCAGTACTTC. Full variable domain (remainder filled in from reference TRBV19 and TRBJ2-7): DGGITQSPKYLFRKEGQNVTLSCEQNLNHDAMYWYRQDPGQGLRLIYYSQIVNDFQKGDIAEGYSVSREKKESFPLTVTSAQKNPTAFYLCASSKVPWSYEQYFGPGTRLTVT.

This sequence joins TRBV7-2 and TRBJ2-1; D may be TRBD2 (6 bases). Germline V CDR1 and CDR2: SGHTA, FQGNSA. V lost 10 bases and J 8 bases, leaving 18 bases between the germline ends. The CDR3 length is 13 residues. CDR3: CATYPGGTYEQFF. Here the CDR3 DNA reads TGTGCCACCTACCCGGGCGGGACCTATGAGCAGTTCTTC.

This clone came up once. The V and J genes are TRBV7-9 and TRBJ2-7; a weak D match, TRBD1 (6 bases). Germline CDR1 SEHNR, CDR2 FQNEAQ (reference sequence). The CDR3 spans 16 residues. V was pared by 1 base and J by 0 bases, with 13 bases between. In DNA, the CDR3 is TGTGCCAGCAGCTTAGTATCGGGACAAGCCTCCTACGAGCAGTACTTC. It translates to CASSLVSGQASYEQYF.

The chain combines TRBV28 with TRBJ2-3, with TRBD1 matching over 8 bases. V lost 3 bases, J lost 3 bases, and 5 bases stayed unmatched. The V gene's germline CDR1 is MDHEN and CDR2 SYDVKM. CDR3 length: 15 residues. The CDR3 bases are TGTGCCAGCAGTTTTCCGGACAGGGAAACAGATACGCAGTATTTT. As protein: CASSFPDRETDTQYF.

The chain has TRBV9 and TRBJ2-3; D ambiguous. The CDR3 extends over 12 amino acids. Germline assignment: CDR1 SGDLS and CDR2 YYNGEE. The V end was cut by 0 bases, the J end by 4 bases, with 3 bases between. CDR3 bases: TGTGCCAGCAGCGTAGAATCAGATACGCAGTATTTT. Its translation: CASSVESDTQYF.

The rearrangement uses TRBV10-3 and TRBJ2-3; 7 bases are shared with TRBD2. The trim removed 4 bases at V and 2 bases at J, leaving 9 bases unmatched. This CDR3 is built from 16 residues. Germline-derived CDR1 and CDR2 are ENHRY and SYGVKD. Here the CDR3 DNA reads TGTGCCATCAGTGGGGGGGGGAGCGTGGTCACAGATACGCAGTATTTT. This codes for CAISGGGSVVTDTQYF.

V and J are TRBV28 and TRBJ2-3; D is perhaps TRBD2 (6 bases). This CDR3 is 16 amino acids long. Germline V gene lookup returns CDR1 MDHEN and CDR2 SYDVKM. V lost 4 bases and J lost 2, with 16 bases in between. The CDR3 here is CASSSPARDNTDTQYF. The CDR3 nucleotides are TGTGCCAGCAGTTCCCCGGCGCGGGATAACACAGATACGCAGTATTTT.

The chain combines TRBV7-2 with TRBJ1-2, with D maybe TRBD1 (5 bases). V gave up 4 bases and J gave up 6 bases, with 15 bases separating them. CDR1 is SGHTA and CDR2 is FQGNSA in the germline V gene. The CDR3 totals 14 residues. DNA of the CDR3: TGTGCCAGCAGCTCAGTCGTGGGGGTTGATGGCTACACCTTC. Translated: CASSSVVGVDGYTF.